This TCR beta chain was captured in a study of T cell responses to AZD1222 COVID-19 vaccine. Concerning this clone: No antigen is known for it.

Findings and caveats of the study: Possibly, clonal diversity was underestimated; donors were largely white British and included more females. Nearly half of spike-specific TCRs reportedly go after variant regions that carry no mutations. The span of vaccine-associated CD4 TCRs extended across spike, with dominance at 160-218 and 743-854.

The method was immunoSEQ multiplex PCR; TCRdb's version includes in-frame clones alone and lacks a portion of them. This table has over 90,000 clones, around nine tenths appearing once. Pooled in the analysis were second doses at about 4 or about 12 weeks. V was shortened by 3 bases and J by 6 bases, with 12 bases between the two germline ends. The CDR3 loop spans 13 amino acids. CDR1 is SGDLS, CDR2 YYNGEE, per germline. The rearrangement uses TRBV9 and TRBJ1-2; D perhaps matches TRBD1 (5 bases). Specimen: peripheral blood, collected 28 days after the second AZD1222 dose. This TCR was sampled from an adult who received the AZD1222 COVID-19 vaccine. CDR3 loop: CASSAGGGDGYTF. In DNA, the CDR3 is TGTGCCAGCAGCGCCGGGGGAGGGGATGGCTACACCTTC.